Below are 24 T cell receptor beta chains sequenced from a single sample in a study of shared clonotypes between healthy human individuals. This table comes from immunoSEQ multiplex PCR, and its TCRdb copy is limited to in-frame clones, with some not included. Of 2 million to 2.5 million clones listed, nearly 97% are singletons. Sequencing was done on a sample of naive CD4+ T cells sorted from blood. Subset noted: CD45RA+ positively selected. These receptors originate from a man younger than 35 in good health.

J is TRBJ2-7 and V is TRBV7-2; D is unclear. Trimming removed 5 bases from V and 2 bases from J, with 13 bases in between. The CDR3 runs 14 residues. Germline CDR1 reads SGHTA; CDR2 reads FQGNSA. The CDR3 loop reads CASSHLERTYEQYF. The CDR3 DNA reads as TGTGCCAGCAGCCATCTAGAACGAACCTACGAGCAGTACTTC.

As concerns this clone: The same CDR3 also results from other DNA sequences found in this sample. The chain employs TRBV4-1 and TRBJ1-5; D is ambiguous. This CDR3 comprises 15 residues. Trimming shortened V by 0 bases and J by 4 bases, and 10 bases separated the two germline ends. CDR1 is MGHRA and CDR2 is YSYEKL in the germline V gene. DNA for the CDR3: TGCGCCAGCAGCCAAGAGGGCACATCAAATCAGCCCCAGCATTTT. This sequence encodes CASSQEGTSNQPQHF.

This clone was recorded once. In DNA, the CDR3 is TGTGCCAGCAGTTTTTACCCTCAGGTGAACACTGAAGCTTTCTTT. Translation gives CASSFYPQVNTEAFF. The chain employs TRBV27 and TRBJ1-1, with D unclear. With 3 bases removed from V and 0 bases from J, the gap between germline ends came to 11 bases. Per the germline V gene, CDR1 is MNHEY and CDR2 is SMNVEV (reference sequence). The CDR3 runs to 15 residues.

The rearrangement joins TRBV19 to TRBJ2-2, with 9 bases that match TRBD1. The ends lost 10 bases at V and 0 bases at J; junction bases unmatched: 3. CDR1 is LNHDA and CDR2 is SQIVND in the germline V gene (reference sequence). The CDR3 spans 14 residues. This CDR3 is CATGQGSNTGELFF. DNA of the CDR3: TGTGCCACCGGACAGGGGTCGAACACCGGGGAGCTGTTTTTT.

The chain is built from TRBV11-2 and TRBJ2-2; weak D call: TRBD1 (6 bases). The CDR3 runs to 14 residues. Trimming removed 5 bases at V and 1 base at J, with 8 bases between. From germline, CDR1 is SGHAT and CDR2 FQNNGV. In nucleotides, the CDR3 is TGTGCCAGCAGCACAGGGAGGAACACCGGGGAGCTGTTTTTT. It specifies CASSTGRNTGELFF.

This sequence joins TRBV15 and TRBJ2-2, with TRBD1 matching 9 bases. The CDR3 consists of 16 residues. Trimming cost V 8 bases and J 5 bases; bases outside gene matches: 12. CDR1 and CDR2 (germline): LNHNV, YYDKDF (reference sequence). The DNA of the CDR3 is TGTGCCACCCATCCTTTTGGGACAGGGTCGACCGGGGAGCTGTTTTTT. This encodes CATHPFGTGSTGELFF.

The gene calls are TRBV25-1 and TRBJ2-7, with D tentatively TRBD1 (6 bases). This CDR3 has 14 residues. Deletions cut 3 bases from V and 5 bases from J, with 14 bases between. Germline V gene sequence: CDR1 MGHDK, CDR2 SYGVNS. The CDR3 is CASSETGIIHEQYF. The CDR3 nucleotides are TGTGCCAGCAGTGAGACAGGAATCATCCACGAGCAGTACTTC.

Regarding this clone: One junction end disagrees with the germline gene, perhaps due to a read error. The V and J genes are TRBV5-1 and TRBJ1-3; D is unclear. Germline CDR1 is SGHRS and CDR2 is YFSETQ. The CDR3 sequence is 14 residues long. Here the CDR3 reads CASSLRPAGDTIYF. DNA for the CDR3: TGCGCCAGCAGCTTGCGGCCTGCTGGAGACACCATATATTTT.

The rearrangement joins TRBV2 to TRBJ2-3; 7 bases map to TRBD1. V was clipped by 6 bases and J by 3 bases; unmatched bases: 9. The CDR3 extends over 15 amino acids. Germline V CDR1 and CDR2: SNHLY, FYNNEI. This CDR3 is CASSQGVKMTDTQYF. The CDR3 region has the DNA TGTGCCAGCAGCCAGGGGGTAAAGATGACAGATACGCAGTATTTT.

This chain joins TRBV27 and TRBJ1-5; the D is unclear. V was pared by 3 bases and J by 6 bases, with 9 bases between. The CDR3 totals 13 residues. CDR1 and CDR2 (germline): MNHEY, SMNVEV (reference sequence). The chain's CDR3 is CASSFALGQPQHF. CDR3 bases: TGTGCCAGCAGTTTTGCATTGGGTCAGCCCCAGCATTTT.

V and J are TRBV7-2 and TRBJ2-5; no clear D gene. V was pared by 4 bases and J by 5 bases, with 14 bases between. The CDR3 is 14 amino acids. The germline CDR1 and CDR2 sequences are SGHTA and FQGNSA. CDR3 protein: CASSSRPSQETQYF. DNA of the CDR3: TGTGCCAGCAGCTCCCGCCCTTCACAGGAGACCCAGTACTTC.

The chain joins TRBV5-1 to TRBJ2-3, with 7 bases identical to TRBD2. From germline, CDR1 is SGHRS and CDR2 YFSETQ. The V gene end was trimmed by 4 bases and the J gene end by 0 bases; junction bases not matched to a gene: 8. The CDR3 sequence is 16 residues long. For the CDR3, the DNA is TGCGCCAGCAGCATGCGGGGGAGACGGAGCACAGATACGCAGTATTTT. Translating gives CASSMRGRRSTDTQYF.

The chain joins TRBV9 to TRBJ2-7; the D is unclear. This CDR3 is 13 amino acids long. Looked up from germline, CDR1 is SGDLS and CDR2 is YYNGEE. The V end lost 5 bases, the J end lost 6 bases, and 15 bases lay between the germline ends. CDR3 sequence (DNA): TGTGCCAGCAGTCCGAACGGTTACAGCGAGCAGTACTTC. This codes for CASSPNGYSEQYF. Full variable domain (remainder filled in from reference TRBV9 and TRBJ2-7): DSGVTQTPKHLITATGQRVTLRCSPRSGDLSVYWYQQSLDQGLQFLIQYYNGEERAKGNILERFSAQQFPDLHSELNLSSLELGDSALYFCASSPNGYSEQYFGPGTRLTVT.

CDR3 residues: CASSLGGGRAYNEQFF. Here the CDR3 DNA reads TGTGCCAGCAGCTTAGGGGGCGGGAGGGCCTACAATGAGCAGTTCTTC. The chain employs TRBV11-2 and TRBJ2-1; 9 nucleotides line up with TRBD2. Looked up from germline, CDR1 is SGHAT and CDR2 is FQNNGV. This CDR3 is built from 16 residues. With 1 base clipped from V and 2 bases from J, the junction kept 3 bases outside the gene matches.

The chain employs TRBV9 and TRBJ1-1; 9 nucleotides align to TRBD1. The ends lost 3 bases at V and 4 bases at J; junction bases unmatched: 4. The CDR3 loop spans 14 amino acids. The germline gives CDR1 SGDLS, CDR2 YYNGEE. This CDR3 reads CASSGQTGGTEAFF. The CDR3 bases are TGTGCCAGCAGCGGCCAGACAGGGGGCACTGAAGCTTTCTTT.

This CDR3 is CASSVDSSARTEAFF. Written as DNA, the CDR3 is TGTGCCAGCAGTGTGGACTCCTCCGCCCGCACTGAAGCTTTCTTT. V gene TRBV6-1 combines with J gene TRBJ1-1; D gene ambiguous. The germline V and J ends were trimmed by 4 bases and 4 bases, with 16 bases remaining between them. Germline CDR1 and CDR2: MNHNS and SASEGT. This CDR3 is 15 amino acids long.

V is TRBV7-6 and J is TRBJ2-7, with 10 bases identical to TRBD2. CDR1 and CDR2 (germline): SGHVS, FNYEAQ. This CDR3 comprises 15 residues. Trimming removed 5 bases from V and 1 base from J; junction bases left unmatched: 5. The CDR3 DNA follows: TGTGCCAGCAGCGCCGGGACTAGCGAGTCCTACGAGCAGTACTTC. It yields the protein CASSAGTSESYEQYF.

V is TRBV2 and J is TRBJ1-5, with D maybe TRBD1 (6 bases). Trimming took off 4 bases at V and 5 bases at J, with 15 bases between the two ends. This CDR3 has 15 residues. Germline loops: CDR1 SNHLY, CDR2 FYNNEI. As DNA, the CDR3 is TGTGCCAGCAGTGCCCCAGGGGCGGTCGATCAGCCCCAGCATTTT. It specifies CASSAPGAVDQPQHF. The variable domain in full, completed from reference TRBV2 and TRBJ1-5, reads EPEVTQTPSHQVTQMGQEVILRCVPISNHLYFYWYRQILGQKVEFLVSFYNNEISEKSEIFDDQFSVERPDGSNFTLKIRSTKLEDSAMYFCASSAPGAVDQPQHFGDGTRLSIL.

Details on this clone: One end of the junction does not line up with germline, which may come from a read error. The chain couples TRBV27 to TRBJ1-1; 8 bases are a match to TRBD1. Germline-derived CDR1 and CDR2 are MNHEY and SMNVEV (reference sequence). The CDR3 totals 13 residues. CDR3 sequence (DNA): TGTGCCAACAGTTACAGGGGGATGCCTGAAGCTTTCTTT. It yields the protein CANSYRGMPEAFF.

The rearrangement links TRBV10-1 to TRBJ1-1; no reliable D call. The CDR3 sequence is 12 residues long. Germline lookup yields CDR1 WNHNN and CDR2 SYGVQD (reference sequence). The V and J ends lost 6 bases and 2 bases respectively, with 7 bases between them. The CDR3 DNA reads as TGCGCCAGCAGAGCAGTTAACACTGAAGCTTTCTTT. Protein: CASRAVNTEAFF.

The chain carries TRBV30 and TRBJ1-2, with TRBD1 matching over 7 bases. Trimming cost V 2 bases and J 8 bases; bases outside gene matches: 14. Germline values: CDR1 GTSNPN, CDR2 SVGIG (reference sequence). The length of the CDR3 is 15 residues. CDR3 region: CAWSLRGVGGRGYTF. For the CDR3, the DNA is TGTGCCTGGAGTTTAAGAGGGGTAGGGGGCCGGGGCTACACCTTC.

The chain carries TRBV5-1 and TRBJ2-5; D is possibly TRBD2 (6 bases). Looked up from germline, CDR1 is SGHRS and CDR2 is YFSETQ. Trimming left V 2 bases short and J 4 bases short, with 24 bases between. The CDR3 length is 18 residues. CDR3: CASSLPRYAGTPSETQYF. The CDR3 coding sequence is TGCGCCAGCAGCTTACCCCGCTATGCCGGGACTCCCTCAGAGACCCAGTACTTC. The full variable domain, completed using reference TRBV5-1 and TRBJ2-5, is KAGVTQTPRYLIKTRGQQVTLSCSPISGHRSVSWYQQTPGQGLQFLFEYFSETQRNKGNFPGRFSGRQFSNSRSEMNVSTLELGDSALYLCASSLPRYAGTPSETQYFGPGTRLLVL.

The rearrangement links TRBV30 to TRBJ2-1, with TRBD2 identical over 11 bases. The CDR3 runs 17 residues. V shed 2 bases, J shed 0 bases, and the junction held 6 bases outside the gene matches. CDR1 GTSNPN and CDR2 SVGIG come from the germline V gene (reference sequence). The CDR3 DNA sequence: TGTGCCTGGAGTCAGAGAACTAGCGGGAGCTCCTACAATGAGCAGTTCTTC. As protein: CAWSQRTSGSSYNEQFF.

The chain joins TRBV2 to TRBJ1-2; weak D call: TRBD1 (5 bases). CDR1 is SNHLY and CDR2 is FYNNEI in the germline V gene. The CDR3 covers 14 residues. Trimming took 5 bases from V and 0 from J, leaving 10 bases between them. The CDR3 loop is CASSMTDSNYGYTF. The CDR3 DNA reads TGTGCCAGCAGTATGACAGACTCTAACTATGGCTACACCTTC.